This T cell receptor (beta chain) is drawn from a study of blood T cell repertoires in COVID-19 (dated by TCRdb to 2020 to 2021). For context, the study as a whole: Samples from collaborators originated in the United States, Italy and Spain and spanned both the acute and convalescent phases of COVID-19. The material from the prospective study consisted of cDNA or gDNA derived from T cells, B-cell-depleted T cells, or PBMCs. The repertoires were released in a freely available public database meant as a resource for research on the immune response to SARS-CoV-2. Where available, HLA class I and class II types were obtained from metadata supplied by the sample provider rather than from assay-based typing. The samples were drawn from two sources: the first 160 participants of the ongoing ImmuneRACE study, and 1,254 subjects contributed by 6 global collaborators. A de-identified subject ID, COVID-19 status, age in years and sex were almost always included in the sample metadata. Subjects who had been exposed to COVID-19, were actively infected with it, or had recovered from it provided the deeply sampled blood TCRbeta repertoires that made up the dataset.

TCRbeta CDR3 regions were amplified from genomic DNA by means of the immunoSEQ Assay, a bias-controlled multiplex PCR. In the authors' own workflow: The number of nucleated cells in each sample was estimated from the amplification of reference gene primers within the assay. To quantify the absolute abundance of each unique TCRbeta CDR3 rearrangement, sequence reads were collapsed and filtered. Productive Simpson clonality was computed per sample as the square root of Simpson's diversity index over productive rearrangements. TCRdb mirrors the immuneACCESS table, restricted to in-frame sequences. Some clones are absent from its copies; in checked studies, under half trace to an unresolved V gene, and the reason for the others is unknown. D and trimming come from the DNA, and the V and J calls and clone size come from that table. The table for this sample lists roughly 80,000 clones; approximately 90% of them were counted only once. In total, the top ten clones hold roughly 1.7% of the sample.

Remarks on this clone: It lacks a known antigen. Qualities for individual bases were not recorded, and no much larger clone is one base off.

The CDR1 and CDR2 encoded by the germline V gene are SGHRS and YFSETQ. Trimming costs V 3 bases and J 11 bases, and their ends lie 17 bases apart. The CDR3 covers 13 residues, taking in both the cysteine and the phenylalanine. Of the read, only the CDR3 DNA is kept; its 39 bases are in frame from base 1. Collaborating institutions collected whole blood in K2EDTA tubes following their own protocols. For TCRbeta analysis, collaborators shipped samples as frozen whole blood, isolated PBMCs, or DNA extracted from either of those sample types. Study-wide conclusions, independent of this receptor: How much clinical and demographic metadata was included differed by source and by participant, and the metadata was provided uncurated.

In this chain, TRBV5-1 is recombined with TRBJ1-1; the best D guess is TRBD1, with 6 bases matching. Sequences were obtained from peripheral blood. This TCR came from a man aged 55 to 69 with acute or convalescent COVID-19. The DNA reads as follows: TGCGCCAGCAGCTCCGGACACAGGGATGAGGCTTTCTTT. Its amino acids are CASSSGHRDEAFF. Reference TRBV5-1 and TRBJ1-1 genes cover what lies past the CDR3, so the full variable domain is KAGVTQTPRYLIKTRGQQVTLSCSPISGHRSVSWYQQTPGQGLQFLFEYFSETQRNKGNFPGRFSGRQFSNSRSEMNVSTLELGDSALYLCASSSGHRDEAFFGQGTRLTVV.